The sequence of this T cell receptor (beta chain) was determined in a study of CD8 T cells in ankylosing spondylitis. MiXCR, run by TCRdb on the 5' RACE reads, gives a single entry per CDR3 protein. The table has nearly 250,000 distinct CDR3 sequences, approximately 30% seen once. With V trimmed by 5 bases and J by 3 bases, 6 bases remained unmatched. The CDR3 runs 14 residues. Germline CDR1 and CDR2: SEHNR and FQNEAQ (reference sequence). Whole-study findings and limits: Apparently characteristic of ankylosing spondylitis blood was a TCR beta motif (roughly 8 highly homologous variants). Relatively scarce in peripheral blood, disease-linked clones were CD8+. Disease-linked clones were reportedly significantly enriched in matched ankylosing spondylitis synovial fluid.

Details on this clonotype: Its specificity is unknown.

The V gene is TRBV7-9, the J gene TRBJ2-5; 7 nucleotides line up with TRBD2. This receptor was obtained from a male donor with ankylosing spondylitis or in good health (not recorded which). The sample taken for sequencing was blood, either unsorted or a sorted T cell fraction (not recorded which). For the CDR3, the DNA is TGTGCCAGCAGCCCGACTAGCACCAAAGAGACCCAGTACTTC. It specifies CASSPTSTKETQYF.